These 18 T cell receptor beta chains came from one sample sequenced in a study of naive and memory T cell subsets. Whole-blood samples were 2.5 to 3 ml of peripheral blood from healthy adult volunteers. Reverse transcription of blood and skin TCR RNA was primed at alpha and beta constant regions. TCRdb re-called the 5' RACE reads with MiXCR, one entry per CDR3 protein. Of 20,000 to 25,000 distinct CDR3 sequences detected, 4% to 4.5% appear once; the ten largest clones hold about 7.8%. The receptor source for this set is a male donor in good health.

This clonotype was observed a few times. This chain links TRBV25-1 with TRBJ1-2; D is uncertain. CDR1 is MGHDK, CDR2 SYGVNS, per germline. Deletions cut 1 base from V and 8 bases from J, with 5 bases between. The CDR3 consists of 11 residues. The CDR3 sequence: CASSECGGYTF. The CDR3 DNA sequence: TGTGCCAGCAGTGAATGTGGGGGCTACACCTTC.

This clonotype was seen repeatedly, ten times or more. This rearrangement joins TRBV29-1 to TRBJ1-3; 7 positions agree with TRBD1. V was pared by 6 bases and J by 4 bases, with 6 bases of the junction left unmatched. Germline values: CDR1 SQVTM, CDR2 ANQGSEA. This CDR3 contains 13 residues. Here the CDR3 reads CSVQGRGGNTIYF. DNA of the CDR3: TGCAGCGTACAGGGGAGAGGCGGAAACACCATATATTTT.

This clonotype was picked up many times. The CDR3 sequence: CASGLGQNQETQYF. CDR3 in DNA: TGTGCTAGTGGTTTGGGCCAGAACCAAGAGACCCAGTACTTC. The chain links TRBV12-5 to TRBJ2-5, with D uncertain. V was shortened by 1 base and J by 0 bases, with 6 bases between the two germline ends. CDR1 is LGHNT and CDR2 is FRNRAP in the germline V gene. The CDR3 is 14 amino acids.

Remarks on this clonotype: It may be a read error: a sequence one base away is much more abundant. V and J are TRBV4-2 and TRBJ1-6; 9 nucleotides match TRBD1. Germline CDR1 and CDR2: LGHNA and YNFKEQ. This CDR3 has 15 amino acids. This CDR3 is CASSETGQGNSPLNF. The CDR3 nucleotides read TGTGCCAGCAGTGAAACTGGACAGGGGAATTCACCCCTCAACTTT.

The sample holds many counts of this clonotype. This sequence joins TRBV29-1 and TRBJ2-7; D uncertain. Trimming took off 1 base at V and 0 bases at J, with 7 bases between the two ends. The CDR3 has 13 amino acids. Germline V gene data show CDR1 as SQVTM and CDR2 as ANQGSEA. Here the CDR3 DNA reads TGCAGCGTTGAAGGTCTAAGCTCCTACGAGCAGTACTTC. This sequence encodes CSVEGLSSYEQYF.

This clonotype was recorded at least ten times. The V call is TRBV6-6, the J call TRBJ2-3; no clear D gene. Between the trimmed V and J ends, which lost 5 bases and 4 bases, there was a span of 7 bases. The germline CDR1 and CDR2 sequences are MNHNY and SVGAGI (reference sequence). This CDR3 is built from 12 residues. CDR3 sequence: CASSDGPDTQYF. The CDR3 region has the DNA TGTGCCAGCAGTGACGGACCAGATACGCAGTATTTT.

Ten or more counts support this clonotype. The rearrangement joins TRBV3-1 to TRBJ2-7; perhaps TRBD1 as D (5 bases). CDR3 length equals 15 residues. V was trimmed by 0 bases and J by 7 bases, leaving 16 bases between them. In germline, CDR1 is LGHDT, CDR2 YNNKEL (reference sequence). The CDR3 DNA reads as TGTGCCAGCAGCCAAGAACTGGGGCGGACCTGGGAGCAGTACTTC. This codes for CASSQELGRTWEQYF.

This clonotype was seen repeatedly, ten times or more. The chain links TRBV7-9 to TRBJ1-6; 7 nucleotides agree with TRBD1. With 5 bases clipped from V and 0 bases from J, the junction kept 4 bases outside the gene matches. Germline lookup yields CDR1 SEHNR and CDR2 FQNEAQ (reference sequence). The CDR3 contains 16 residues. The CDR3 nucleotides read TGTGCCAGCAGCGTGGGGGACAGCTCCTATAATTCACCCCTCCACTTT. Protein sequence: CASSVGDSSYNSPLHF. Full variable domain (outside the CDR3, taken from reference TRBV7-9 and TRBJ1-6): DTGVSQNPRHKITKRGQNVTFRCDPISEHNRLYWYRQTLGQGPEFLTYFQNEAQLEKSRLLSDRFSAERPKGSFSTLEIQRTEQGDSAMYLCASSVGDSSYNSPLHFGNGTRLTVT.

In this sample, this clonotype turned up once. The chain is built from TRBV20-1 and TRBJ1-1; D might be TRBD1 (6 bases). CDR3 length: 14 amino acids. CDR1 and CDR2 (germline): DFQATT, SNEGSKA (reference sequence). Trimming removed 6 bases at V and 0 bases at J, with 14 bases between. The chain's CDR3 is CSAQGIAMNTEAFF. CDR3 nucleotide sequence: TGCAGTGCCCAGGGGATAGCTATGAACACTGAAGCTTTCTTT.

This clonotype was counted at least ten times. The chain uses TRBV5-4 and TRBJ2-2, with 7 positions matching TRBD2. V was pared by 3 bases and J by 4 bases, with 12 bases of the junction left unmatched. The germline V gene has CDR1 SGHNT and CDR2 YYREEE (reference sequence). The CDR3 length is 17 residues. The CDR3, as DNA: TGTGCCAGCAGCTCCTTATCGGGAGGAACGGGCACCGGGGAGCTGTTTTTT. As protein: CASSSLSGGTGTGELFF.

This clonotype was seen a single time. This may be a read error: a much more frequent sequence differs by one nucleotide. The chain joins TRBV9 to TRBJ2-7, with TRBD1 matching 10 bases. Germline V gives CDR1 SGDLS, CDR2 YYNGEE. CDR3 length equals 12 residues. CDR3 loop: CVSSGTGAEQYF. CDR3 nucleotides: TGTGTCAGCAGCGGGACAGGGGCCGAGCAGTACTTC.

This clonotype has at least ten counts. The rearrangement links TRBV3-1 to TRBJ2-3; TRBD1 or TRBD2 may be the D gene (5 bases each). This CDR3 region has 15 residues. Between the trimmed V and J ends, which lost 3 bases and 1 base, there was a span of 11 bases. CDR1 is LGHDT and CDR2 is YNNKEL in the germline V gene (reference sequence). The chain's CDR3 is CASSHPGDRTDTQYF. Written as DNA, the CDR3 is TGTGCCAGCAGCCACCCCGGGGACCGCACAGATACGCAGTATTTT.

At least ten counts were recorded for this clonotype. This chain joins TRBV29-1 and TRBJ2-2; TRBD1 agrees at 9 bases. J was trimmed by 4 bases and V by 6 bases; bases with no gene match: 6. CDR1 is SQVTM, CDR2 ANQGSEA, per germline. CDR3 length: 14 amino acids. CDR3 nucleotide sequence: TGCAGCGTCCAGACAGGGGGTTTCACCGGGGAGCTGTTTTTT. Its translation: CSVQTGGFTGELFF.

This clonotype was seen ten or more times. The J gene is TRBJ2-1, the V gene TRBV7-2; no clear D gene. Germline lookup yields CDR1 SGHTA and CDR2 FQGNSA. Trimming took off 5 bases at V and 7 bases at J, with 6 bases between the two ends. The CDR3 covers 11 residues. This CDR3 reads CASSLLNEQFF. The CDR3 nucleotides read TGTGCCAGCAGCCTGCTGAATGAGCAGTTCTTC.

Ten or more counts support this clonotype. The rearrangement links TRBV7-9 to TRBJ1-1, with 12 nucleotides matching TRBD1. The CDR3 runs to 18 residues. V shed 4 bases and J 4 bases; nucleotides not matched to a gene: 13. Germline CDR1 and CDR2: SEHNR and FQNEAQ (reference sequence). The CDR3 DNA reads TGTGCCAGCAGCTCCACGGGACAGGGGGCGAAGCTAGGCACTGAAGCTTTCTTT. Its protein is CASSSTGQGAKLGTEAFF.

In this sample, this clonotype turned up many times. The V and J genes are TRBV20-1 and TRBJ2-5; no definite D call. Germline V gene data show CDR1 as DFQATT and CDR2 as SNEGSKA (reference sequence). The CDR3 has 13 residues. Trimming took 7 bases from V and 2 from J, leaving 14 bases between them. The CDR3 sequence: CSEKRPPQETQYF. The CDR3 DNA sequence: TGCAGTGAGAAAAGGCCTCCACAAGAGACCCAGTACTTC.

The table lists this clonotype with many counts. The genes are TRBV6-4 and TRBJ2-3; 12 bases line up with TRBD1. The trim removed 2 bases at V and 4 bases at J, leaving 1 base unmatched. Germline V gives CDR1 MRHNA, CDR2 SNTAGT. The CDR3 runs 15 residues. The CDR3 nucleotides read TGTGCCAGCAGTGACGGGACAGGGGGCGCAGATACGCAGTATTTT. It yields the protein CASSDGTGGADTQYF.

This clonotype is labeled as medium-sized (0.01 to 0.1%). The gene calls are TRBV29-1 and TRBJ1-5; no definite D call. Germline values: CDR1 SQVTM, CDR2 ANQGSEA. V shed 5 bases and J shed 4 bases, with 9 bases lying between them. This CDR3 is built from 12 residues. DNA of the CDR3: TGCAGCGTTAAGGACCCGAATCAGCCCCAGCATTTT. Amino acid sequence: CSVKDPNQPQHF.